This section outlines one T cell receptor (beta chain) sequence together with its context. There is no known antigen for this receptor. Base qualities were left out, and no much larger clone turns up one base away. These data are taken from a study of shared clonotypes between healthy human individuals (TCRdb year 2020). For context, the study as a whole: A couple of women and a few men aged 18 to 49 years were included in the cohort. To estimate repertoire size and how much clonotype sharing occurs between individuals, the study deeply sequenced the blood TCR repertoires of about five healthy adults. To increase sequencing depth and limit assay-specific biases, TCR repertoire library preparation and sequencing were carried out by different laboratories using diverse techniques. Per donor, leukapheresis produced somewhere between about 0.94 and 9.5 billion PBMCs. Points the paper makes about the study in general: Pairwise subsampling led to the expectation that sequencing depth would affect the degree of clonotype sharing among donors. Sampling was limited to blood, and TCR repertoires in tissue likely differ from TCR repertoires in blood. The genetic and exposure-history diversity represented was limited by the small number of donors.

Using the deep immunoSEQ assay, multiplex PCR amplified TCR CDR3 regions from genomic DNA. Genomic DNA extracted from each cell subset was distributed evenly over all wells of several immunoSEQ 96-well plates, and each plate served as one replicate. For unsorted PBMC, about 0.3 ug genomic DNA, equal to roughly 32,000 T cell genomes, was loaded into each replicate PCR. Genomic DNA from unsorted PBMC was sequenced over ten immunoSEQ deep assay plates. The purified libraries were quantified using a Qubit 3.0 fluorometer, sized with a Bioanalyzer 2100, and then quantified again using the KAPA Library Quantification kit. Every immunoSEQ 96-well plate was sequenced on a dedicated single-read 150-cycle Illumina NextSeq 550 flow cell. In the authors' own workflow: Because the immunoSEQ output held only junctional sequences and lacked quality scores, the filtering could not match the filtering applied to full-length reads. Sequences were annotated with PyIR, a Python wrapper for IgBLAST v1.9, and V/J genes and CDR3 were assigned using IMGT germline references. Reads with weak V/J assignments (E-value above 1e-6), missing CDR3, stop codons, out-of-frame junctions, or ambiguous translated residues were removed. V3J clonotypes were defined by identical inferred V gene, J gene, and CDR3 amino acid sequence. To compute the percentage overlap between repertoires, the number of shared unique clonotypes was divided by the size of the smaller repertoire. Repertoire richness was assessed with RTK rarefaction, the Chao1 estimator, and Recon v2.1 estimates of unobserved clonotypes. Entries here come from immuneACCESS through TCRdb and include only in-frame sequences with V and J called. Some clones fail to appear in such tables; in the studies checked, an unresolved V gene covers under half of the shortfall, and the cause of the remainder is unknown. D and trimming were read from the DNA, whereas the V and J calls and clone size are those reported in that table. The sample table contains 400,000 to 550,000 clones; only one count was recorded for 70% to 85% of them. Approximately 12% of the sample is taken by the ten largest.

The donors were healthy, HIV-negative adults with no recently reported acute infections or vaccinations. Only Caucasian adults living in Nashville, Tennessee, USA were represented among the donors. In the unsorted samples, some 94 million PBMCs were counted, and genomic DNA was extracted using the QIAamp DNA Blood Mini kit. Blood was obtained by leukapheresis, after which PBMCs were separated by Ficoll-Histopaque density gradient centrifugation and cryopreserved in liquid nitrogen vapor phase. Counted from cysteine to phenylalanine, this CDR3 has 13 amino acids. The sequence is cut down to CDR3 DNA, 39 bases in frame from base 1. The germline V gene specifies MNHNS as CDR1 and SASEGT as CDR2. V and J are truncated by 10 bases and 5 bases respectively, leaving an intervening sequence of 15 bases.

In this chain, TRBV6-1 is recombined with TRBJ1-5; TRBD1 could be the D gene, as 6 bases match. The source is a middle-aged woman in good health. Some clones in this sample may be carry-over from other donors' samples. Sequencing was done on a sample of PBMCs. The DNA is TGTGCCACCTGGGGGCGCGGGCATCAGCCCCAGCATTTT. It encodes CATWGRGHQPQHF.